The sequence of this T cell receptor beta chain was determined in a study of vaccination and CD4 T cells after COVID-19. A remark on this clonotype: Its target is not known.

The Oncomine TCR Beta short-read assay sequenced DNA from cultured CD4+ T cells. MiXCR, run by TCRdb on the PCR reads, gives a single entry per CDR3 protein. The sample lists under 4,500 distinct CDR3 sequences; more than 20% were seen once. The ends were cut back, 4 bases at V and 2 bases at J, with 6 bases in the middle. This CDR3 region has 13 residues. In germline, CDR1 is SGHTA, CDR2 FQGTGA. Treatment in this sample: approximately nine-day PBMC culture with coronavirus spike peptide pools or control peptides (ViraFEST assay). This chain uses TRBV7-3 with TRBJ1-3; unclear D gene. The sequence derives from a human donor who had recovered from COVID-19. The input for sequencing was CD4+ T cells from blood, cultured in vitro, taken after SARS-CoV-2 vaccination. The CDR3 DNA follows: TGTGCCAGCAGCTACGGAGCTGGAAACACCATATATTTT. This sequence encodes CASSYGAGNTIYF.